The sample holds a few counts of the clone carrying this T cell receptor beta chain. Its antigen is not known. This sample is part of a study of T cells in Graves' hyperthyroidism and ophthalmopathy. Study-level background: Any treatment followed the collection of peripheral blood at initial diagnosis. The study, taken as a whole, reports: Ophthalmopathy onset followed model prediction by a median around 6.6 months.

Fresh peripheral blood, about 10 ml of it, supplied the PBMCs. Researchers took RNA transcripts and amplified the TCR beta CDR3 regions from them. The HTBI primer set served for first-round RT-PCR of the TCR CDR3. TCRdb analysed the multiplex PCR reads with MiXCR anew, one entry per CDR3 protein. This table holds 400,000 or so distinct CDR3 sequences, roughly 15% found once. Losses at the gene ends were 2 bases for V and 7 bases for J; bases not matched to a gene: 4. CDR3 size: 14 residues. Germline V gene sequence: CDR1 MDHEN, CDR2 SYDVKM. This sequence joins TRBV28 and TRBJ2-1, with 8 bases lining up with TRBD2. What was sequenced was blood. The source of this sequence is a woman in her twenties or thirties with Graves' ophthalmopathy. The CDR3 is CASSLEASGNEQFF. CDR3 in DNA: TGTGCCAGCAGTTTAGAGGCTAGCGGGAATGAGCAGTTCTTC.